The 25 T cell receptor beta chains below come from one sample, sequenced in a study of blood T cells in healthy people across ages. The second PCR ran about 6 to 12 cycles with a sample-barcoded 5' primer and J-beta primers. TCRdb re-analysed the 5' RACE reads in MiXCR, keeping a single row per CDR3 protein. This repertoire shows roughly 800,000 distinct CDR3 sequences, roughly 64% found once; its top ten account for 22%. Input material: blood. These receptors were taken from a man under 40 in good health.

A few counts support this clonotype. The genes are TRBV28 and TRBJ2-1, with 8 bases lining up with TRBD2. The germline gives CDR1 MDHEN, CDR2 SYDVKM. With 4 bases clipped from V and 9 bases from J, the junction kept 8 bases outside the gene matches. This CDR3 is built from 14 residues. CDR3 sequence: CASSSLSGKREQFF. The CDR3 nucleotides read TGTGCCAGCAGTTCGCTTAGCGGGAAACGTGAGCAGTTCTTC.

This clonotype has just one count. The chain recombines TRBV7-2 with TRBJ2-4; D might be TRBD2 (7 bases). The end of the DNA fits TRBJ2-7 better, so the J call may be wrong. The germline gives CDR1 SGHTA, CDR2 FQGNSA. The CDR3 has 16 amino acids. CDR3 in amino acids: CASSSAGRDNNYEQYF. The CDR3 bases are TGTGCCAGCAGCAGCGCGGGGAGGGACAATAACTACGAGCAGTACTTC.

A few counts support this clonotype. This sequence joins TRBV6-2 or TRBV6-3 and TRBJ2-3; 8 bases agree with TRBD2. Trimming took 3 bases from V and 4 from J; bases not matched to a gene: 3. Per germline, CDR1 MNHEY and CDR2 SVGEGT. The CDR3 sequence is 14 residues long. The CDR3 spells CASSYSGRADTQYF. CDR3 in DNA: TGTGCCAGCAGTTATTCCGGGAGGGCAGATACGCAGTATTTT.

This chain joins TRBV20-1 and TRBJ1-4; tentative D call: TRBD1 (5 bases). V gave up 4 bases and J gave up 6 bases, with 9 bases separating them. Germline lookup yields CDR1 DFQATT and CDR2 SNEGSKA (reference sequence). The CDR3 sequence is 12 residues long. The CDR3 reads CSANGADEKLFF. The CDR3 DNA is TGCAGTGCTAACGGGGCAGATGAAAAACTGTTTTTT.

This clonotype appeared a few times. The CDR3 reads CASTRSYEQYF. CDR3 nucleotide sequence: TGTGCCAGTACGAGGTCCTACGAGCAGTACTTC. The chain uses TRBV12-3 or TRBV12-4 and TRBJ2-7, with no clear D. This CDR3 spans 11 amino acids. Between the trimmed V and J ends, which lost 9 bases and 1 base, there was a span of 7 bases.

The chain recombines TRBV7-2 with TRBJ1-2; 7 bases agree with TRBD1. The V gene's germline CDR1 is SGHTA and CDR2 FQGNSA. With 5 bases clipped from V and 4 bases from J, the junction kept 7 bases outside the gene matches. This CDR3 has 14 residues. The CDR3: CASSGRQGSYGYTF. DNA for the CDR3: TGTGCCAGCAGCGGTCGACAGGGTAGCTATGGCTACACCTTC.

The chain has TRBV6-2 or TRBV6-3 and TRBJ2-5, with D perhaps TRBD2 (6 bases). Between the trimmed V and J ends, which lost 6 bases and 11 bases, there was a span of 25 bases. Germline loops: CDR1 MNHEY, CDR2 SVGEGT. This CDR3 comprises 15 residues. CDR3 residues: CASSSTRAGSEEQYF. The CDR3 region has the DNA TGTGCCAGCAGCTCCACCCGGGCGGGATCGGAGGAGCAGTACTTC.

This clonotype was counted only a few times. CDR3 DNA: TGTGCCAGCAGTTTGTCGGACAGGGCGCAAGAGACCCAGTACTTC. Its translation: CASSLSDRAQETQYF. The chain employs TRBV5-6 and TRBJ2-5, with 8 positions matching TRBD1. The CDR3 spans 15 residues. CDR1 and CDR2 (germline): SGHDT, YYEEEE. V lost 5 bases, J lost 2 bases, and 8 bases stayed unmatched.

V usage is TRBV5-6 and J usage is TRBJ2-2; possible D gene TRBD1, 6 bases. Looked up from germline, CDR1 is SGHDT and CDR2 is YYEEEE. The CDR3 sequence is 15 residues long. With 0 bases removed from V and 0 bases from J, the gap between germline ends came to 6 bases. CDR3 loop: CASSLGTANTGELFF. The CDR3 DNA follows: TGTGCCAGCAGCTTGGGGACAGCGAACACCGGGGAGCTGTTTTTT.

This clonotype was found once. The J gene is TRBJ2-5, the V gene TRBV14; possibly TRBD2 for D (6 bases). The V gene lost 4 bases and the J gene lost 1 base, with 13 bases spanning the gap. CDR1 is SGHDN, CDR2 FVKESK, per germline. This CDR3 has 15 residues. CDR3 residues: CASSRRHGSQETQYF. In DNA form, the CDR3 reads TGTGCCAGCAGCCGAAGGCACGGGAGCCAAGAGACCCAGTACTTC.

The V gene is TRBV20-1, the J gene TRBJ2-3; no clear D. V lost 5 bases to trimming and J lost 5 bases, with 11 bases between them. Per the germline V gene, CDR1 is DFQATT and CDR2 is SNEGSKA (reference sequence). This CDR3 region has 12 residues. DNA for the CDR3: TGCAGTGCTCCCGGAGAAGTAGATACGCAGTATTTT. This translates into CSAPGEVDTQYF.

The sample holds many counts of this clonotype. The chain is built from TRBV6-2 or TRBV6-3 and TRBJ2-7; D might be TRBD1 or TRBD2, each matching 5 bases. Trimming shortened V by 2 bases and J by 6 bases, and 8 bases separated the two germline ends. In germline, CDR1 is MNHEY, CDR2 SVGEGT. The length of the CDR3 is 12 residues. The DNA for the CDR3 is TGTGCCAGCAGTTACGGGGGTAGCGAGCAGTACTTC. Amino acids: CASSYGGSEQYF.

V gene TRBV7-2 combines with J gene TRBJ1-5, with D unresolved. Germline V gene lookup returns CDR1 SGHTA and CDR2 FQGNSA. This CDR3 has 15 amino acids. Trimming shortened V by 3 bases and J by 3 bases, and 12 bases separated the two germline ends. CDR3 residues: CASSFIALDNQPQHF. The CDR3 coding sequence is TGTGCCAGCAGCTTTATCGCCCTTGACAATCAGCCCCAGCATTTT.

A single count supports this clonotype. The chain combines TRBV10-3 with TRBJ2-1, with a tentative D call TRBD2 (5 bases). V gave up 11 bases and J gave up 6 bases, with 14 bases separating them. Germline CDR1 is ENHRY and CDR2 is SYGVKD. This CDR3 is 12 amino acids long. CDR3 amino acids: CAVGERFNEQFF. The CDR3, as DNA: TGTGCCGTCGGGGAGAGGTTCAATGAGCAGTTCTTC.

V and J are TRBV20-1 and TRBJ2-1; TRBD1 or TRBD2 may be the D gene (5 bases each). The CDR3 runs 13 residues. With 3 bases removed from V and 10 bases from J, the gap between germline ends came to 16 bases. Germline CDR1 DFQATT, CDR2 SNEGSKA (reference sequence). CDR3 loop: CSASGAASYEQFF. The CDR3 coding sequence is TGCAGTGCTAGCGGGGCCGCCTCCTACGAGCAGTTCTTC.

On this clonotype itself: Since the CDR3 does not end with the conserved phenylalanine or tryptophan, this likely comes from a read error. The chain combines TRBV5-1 with TRBJ2-5; a weak D match, TRBD2 (7 bases). V was clipped by 10 bases and J by 2 bases, with 18 bases between them. This CDR3 has 14 residues. Germline lookup yields CDR1 SGHRS and CDR2 YFSETQ. The CDR3 sequence: CASRGGAHQETQYV. Here the CDR3 DNA reads TGCGCCTCTCGAGGGGGGGCCCATCAAGAGACCCAGTACGTC.

The J gene is TRBJ1-4, the V gene TRBV7-9; D not resolved. This CDR3 has 12 amino acids. Trimming stripped 5 bases from V and 7 bases from J, with 8 bases between. CDR1 SEHNR and CDR2 FQNEAQ come from the germline V gene (reference sequence). CDR3 protein: CASSLLGEKLFF. For the CDR3, the DNA is TGTGCCAGCAGCCTGCTCGGTGAAAAACTGTTTTTT.

Of note for this clonotype: One junction end disagrees with the germline gene, perhaps due to a read error. The chain links TRBV20-1 to TRBJ1-2, with D perhaps matching TRBD1 (5 bases). Germline-derived CDR1 and CDR2 are DFQATT and SNEGSKA (reference sequence). The CDR3 sequence is 15 residues long. The CDR3: CSARRRGGSDYGYTF. For the CDR3, the DNA is TGCAGTGCTCGCCGGCGGGGCGGTAGTGACTATGGCTACACTTTC.

The chain joins TRBV7-2 to TRBJ2-1; D uncertain. The V gene's germline CDR1 is SGHTA and CDR2 FQGNSA. This CDR3 contains 14 residues. V lost 1 base and J 12 bases, leaving 16 bases between the germline ends. Here the CDR3 reads CASSLVRVRDVQFF. The CDR3, as DNA: TGTGCCAGCAGCTTAGTCCGGGTAAGGGATGTGCAGTTCTTC.

The chain employs TRBV15 and TRBJ1-6, with 8 bases fitting TRBD1. The CDR3 loop spans 16 amino acids. Germline CDR1 reads LNHNV; CDR2 reads YYDKDF (reference sequence). The ends lost 5 bases at V and 9 bases at J; junction bases unmatched: 12. The CDR3 sequence: CATSLDLGQGTSPLHF. CDR3 DNA sequence: TGTGCCACCAGCCTAGACCTTGGACAGGGTACTTCACCCCTCCACTTT. The full variable domain, rest sourced from reference TRBV15 and TRBJ1-6, is DAMVIQNPRYQVTQFGKPVTLSCSQTLNHNVMYWYQQKSSQAPKLLFHYYDKDFNNEADTPDNFQSRRPNTSFCFLDIRSPGLGDTAMYLCATSLDLGQGTSPLHFGNGTRLTVT.

The chain employs TRBV10-3 and TRBJ1-2, with TRBD1 as a possible D gene (5 bases). CDR3 length: 12 residues. Germline V gives CDR1 ENHRY, CDR2 SYGVKD. Trimming removed 11 bases at V and 2 bases at J, with 12 bases between. The CDR3, as DNA: TGTGCCCTACGGGGGGAAAACTATGGCTACACCTTC. It is translated as CALRGENYGYTF.

V usage is TRBV28 and J usage is TRBJ2-7, with a tentative D call TRBD2 (6 bases). The length of the CDR3 is 14 residues. Trimming cost V 5 bases and J 10 bases, with 21 bases left between them. The germline CDR1 and CDR2 sequences are MDHEN and SYDVKM. This chain's CDR3 is CASSRTGGTRSQYF. CDR3 DNA sequence: TGTGCCAGCAGTCGGACCGGGGGTACCAGGTCCCAGTACTTC.

On this clonotype: A much larger clone differs by one base, so this may be a read error. V is TRBV28 and J is TRBJ2-7; D unclear. V was pared by 2 bases and J by 7 bases, with 21 bases between. Germline CDR1 MDHEN, CDR2 SYDVKM. The length of the CDR3 is 16 residues. CDR3: CASSLPTAAIGNEQYF. CDR3 sequence (DNA): TGTGCCAGCAGTTTACCCACGGCCGCTATAGGCAATGAGCAGTACTTC.

The gene calls are TRBV5-1 and TRBJ2-3; TRBD1 matches 10 bases. V shed 4 bases and J 2 bases; nucleotides not matched to a gene: 7. Germline assignment: CDR1 SGHRS and CDR2 YFSETQ. The CDR3 extends over 16 amino acids. CDR3 residues: CASSPWDRGPTDTQYF. CDR3 sequence (DNA): TGCGCCAGCAGCCCATGGGACAGGGGCCCCACAGATACGCAGTATTTT.

This sequence joins TRBV6-2 or TRBV6-3 and TRBJ2-1; possibly TRBD2 for D (7 bases). V shed 7 bases and J shed 12 bases, with 19 bases lying between them. The CDR3 covers 13 residues. Germline CDR1 is MNHEY and CDR2 is SVGEGT. As DNA, the CDR3 is TGTGCCAGCACTACGACTGGAGGGGGGGTGCAGTTCTTC. Amino acids: CASTTTGGGVQFF.